The 21 T cell receptor beta chains below were found in one sample sequenced in a study of blood T cell repertoires in COVID-19. Sequenced by immunoSEQ multiplex PCR; TCRdb stores in-frame clones only, minus some. The table includes around 450,000 clones, 90% detected once. Sequenced: PBMCs or T cells enriched from blood (not recorded which). The receptors originated from a man between 18 and 29 years old who had recovered from COVID-19.

The V and J genes are TRBV6-6 and TRBJ1-3; no reliable D call. This CDR3 is built from 16 residues. The V and J ends lost 6 bases and 0 bases respectively, with 15 bases between them. CDR1 is MNHNY and CDR2 is SVGAGI in the germline V gene (reference sequence). CDR3 in amino acids: CASRPPSSGSGNTIYF. The CDR3 coding sequence is TGTGCCAGCAGACCCCCCTCGTCGGGCTCTGGAAACACCATATATTTT.

The genes are TRBV28 and TRBJ2-5; 8 bases fit TRBD1. The CDR3 totals 13 residues. Germline trimming cut 8 bases from V and 1 base from J; bases unmatched to any gene: 3. Germline V gene lookup returns CDR1 MDHEN and CDR2 SYDVKM. CDR3: CASSTGGQETQYF. As DNA, the CDR3 is TGTGCCAGCTCTACAGGGGGCCAAGAGACCCAGTACTTC. Full variable domain (missing parts from reference TRBV28 and TRBJ2-5): DVKVTQSSRYLVKRTGEKVFLECVQDMDHENMFWYRQDPGLGLRLIYFSYDVKMKEKGDIPEGYSVSREKKERFSLILESASTNQTSMYLCASSTGGQETQYFGPGTRLLVL.

V and J are TRBV7-8 and TRBJ2-7, with TRBD2 identical over 7 bases. The CDR3 is made up of 17 amino acids. V lost 3 bases, J lost 1 base, and 12 bases stayed unmatched. Germline CDR1 and CDR2: SGHVS and FQNEAQ. CDR3: CASSFPPGGRPSYEQYF. The CDR3 DNA reads as TGTGCCAGCAGCTTCCCCCCGGGGGGACGACCATCCTACGAGCAGTACTTC.

This clone was found once. This CDR3 reads CASSDRGAVLSNQPQHF. CDR3 DNA: TGTGCCAGCAGTGACAGGGGTGCAGTCTTAAGCAATCAGCCCCAGCATTTT. The chain joins TRBV6-1 to TRBJ1-5, with a tentative D call TRBD1 (6 bases). The V end was cut by 3 bases, the J end by 1 base, with 16 bases between. From germline, CDR1 is MNHNS and CDR2 SASEGT. The CDR3 runs 17 residues.

The chain joins TRBV3-1 (or the pseudogene TRBV3-2) to TRBJ2-6, with a possible D match to TRBD2 (6 bases). With 1 base removed from V and 0 bases from J, the gap between germline ends came to 7 bases. Germline CDR1 and CDR2: LGHDT and YNNKEL (reference sequence). This CDR3 spans 16 amino acids. The CDR3 DNA follows: TGTGCCAGCAGCCAAGCCGGGAGCTCTGGGGCCAACGTCCTGACTTTC. Protein: CASSQAGSSGANVLTF.

The rearrangement uses TRBV28 and TRBJ2-2, with 7 positions matching TRBD1. The germline gives CDR1 MDHEN, CDR2 SYDVKM. After removal of 4 bases from V and 4 bases from J, the junction contained 6 bases not matched to a gene. The CDR3 totals 15 residues. The CDR3 is CASSWGDRATGELFF. The CDR3 bases are TGTGCCAGCAGTTGGGGTGACAGGGCCACCGGGGAGCTGTTTTTT.

V gene TRBV5-6 combines with J gene TRBJ2-7, with D uncertain. Deletions cut 2 bases from V and 0 bases from J, with 12 bases between. Germline CDR1 reads SGHDT; CDR2 reads YYEEEE. The CDR3 consists of 15 residues. CDR3: CASSFGWQSSYEQYF. The CDR3 region has the DNA TGTGCCAGCAGCTTTGGCTGGCAATCCTCCTACGAGCAGTACTTC. The full variable domain, completed using reference TRBV5-6 and TRBJ2-7, is DAGVTQSPTHLIKTRGQQVTLRCSPKSGHDTVSWYQQALGQGPQFIFQYYEEEERQRGNFPDRFSGHQFPNYSSELNVNALLLGDSALYLCASSFGWQSSYEQYFGPGTRLTVT.

The chain links TRBV6-5 to TRBJ1-2; TRBD1 might be the D (5 bases). Germline CDR1 MNHEY, CDR2 SVGAGI. The CDR3 has 15 amino acids. V lost 0 bases to trimming and J lost 5 bases, with 13 bases between them. This CDR3 is CASSYSGRALYGYTF. The CDR3 coding sequence is TGTGCCAGCAGTTACTCGGGCAGGGCTCTTTATGGCTACACCTTC.

V and J are TRBV6-5 and TRBJ1-6; D gene unclear. Germline V gene sequence: CDR1 MNHEY, CDR2 SVGAGI. The V and J ends lost 7 bases and 5 bases respectively, with 15 bases between them. There are 15 residues in the CDR3. The CDR3 DNA reads TGTGCCAGCACCTACGCACAGACCAATAATTCACCCCTCCACTTT. This gives the protein CASTYAQTNNSPLHF.

V is TRBV27 and J is TRBJ1-6, with D tentatively TRBD1 (5 bases). Germline CDR1 and CDR2: MNHEY and SMNVEV (reference sequence). V was cut by 2 bases and J by 10 bases, with 12 bases left in between. There are 14 residues in the CDR3. The CDR3 region has the DNA TGTGCCAGCAGTTTAGGAGGGGCGGGGTCACCCCTCCACTTT. As protein: CASSLGGAGSPLHF.

This clone was detected only once. The chain has TRBV25-1 and TRBJ1-1; no definite D call. The CDR3 is 17 amino acids. Trimming left V 2 bases short and J 2 bases short, with 18 bases between. CDR1 is MGHDK and CDR2 is SYGVNS in the germline V gene. CDR3 protein: CASSEAWGGPSNTEAFF. The CDR3 DNA is TGTGCCAGCAGTGAAGCGTGGGGAGGCCCGAGTAACACTGAAGCTTTCTTT.

V and J are TRBV5-3 and TRBJ2-7, with 11 bases fitting TRBD1. TRBV5-3 is labeled an ORF, and its function is uncertain. The CDR3 is 15 residues long. J lost 9 bases, V lost 3 bases, and 11 bases had no gene match. CDR3 in amino acids: CARSSGQGAAIAQYF. In DNA form, the CDR3 reads TGTGCCAGAAGCTCCGGACAGGGGGCGGCTATTGCGCAGTACTTC.

The chain uses TRBV30 and TRBJ1-5; 8 positions match TRBD1. The CDR3 runs 15 residues. V lost 6 bases and J lost 0; bases outside the gene matches: 7. CDR1 and CDR2 from the germline V gene are GTSNPN and SVGIG (reference sequence). The CDR3 DNA sequence: TGTGCCTGCACCACAGGGGGAGTTAGCAATCAGCCCCAGCATTTT. It encodes CACTTGGVSNQPQHF.

This clone was seen once. The rearrangement joins TRBV11-2 to TRBJ1-1, with D possibly being TRBD1 (5 bases). The germline V gene encodes CDR1 SGHAT and CDR2 FQNNGV. Deletions cut 5 bases from V and 0 bases from J, with 10 bases between. This CDR3 contains 14 residues. CDR3 loop: CASSPRGMNTEAFF. The CDR3 coding sequence is TGTGCCAGCAGCCCCCGGGGGATGAACACTGAAGCTTTCTTT.

This clone was seen only a few times. The genes are TRBV3-1 (or the pseudogene TRBV3-2) and TRBJ1-2; a possible D gene is TRBD1 (6 bases). The CDR3 sequence is 13 residues long. Trimming stripped 4 bases from V and 6 bases from J, with 12 bases between. From germline, CDR1 is LGHDT and CDR2 YNNKEL (reference sequence). CDR3 sequence: CASSPTGRDGYTF. The DNA of the CDR3 is TGTGCCAGCAGCCCCACAGGGAGGGATGGCTACACCTTC.

The rearrangement uses TRBV21-1 and TRBJ2-5; the DNA was not used to check the table's D call, TRBD1. TRBV21-1 is given as a pseudogene. The CDR3 covers 14 residues. CDR3 DNA sequence: TGTGCCAGCAGACACGCAGGTCCCCAAGAGACCCAGTACTTC. As protein: CASRHAGPQETQYF.

The J gene is TRBJ1-6, the V gene TRBV27; D perhaps matches TRBD1 (5 bases). Germline V gene sequence: CDR1 MNHEY, CDR2 SMNVEV (reference sequence). Trimming left V 4 bases short and J 13 bases short, with 14 bases between. The CDR3 spans 13 residues. The CDR3 spells CASSYGGTRPLHF. In DNA form, the CDR3 reads TGTGCCAGCAGTTACGGGGGAACGCGGCCCCTCCACTTT.

The V gene is TRBV11-2, the J gene TRBJ1-5, with a weak D call TRBD1 (6 bases). Trimming stripped 6 bases from V and 4 bases from J, with 13 bases between. The CDR3 runs 14 residues. Germline V lookup: CDR1 SGHAT, CDR2 FQNNGV. CDR3 coding DNA: TGTGCCAGCAGTCCCGGACAGCTGAATCAGCCCCAGCATTTT. Protein product: CASSPGQLNQPQHF.

This clone was picked up one time. CDR3 residues: CASSEGGQFDEQFF. CDR3 bases: TGTGCCAGCAGCGAAGGTGGACAGTTCGATGAGCAGTTCTTC. The rearrangement joins TRBV3-1 (or the pseudogene TRBV3-2) to TRBJ2-1; D is perhaps TRBD1 (6 bases). Germline CDR1 is LGHDT and CDR2 is YNNKEL (reference sequence). V was shortened by 5 bases and J by 8 bases, with 16 bases between the two germline ends. The CDR3 spans 14 residues.

This chain connects TRBV11-3 to TRBJ1-1, with a possible D match to TRBD1 (5 bases). Trimming pared 2 bases from V and 0 bases from J, leaving 7 bases between. Germline values: CDR1 SGHNT, CDR2 YENEEA. The CDR3 totals 14 residues. The CDR3 nucleotides read TGTGCCAGCAGCTTAAACAGGCTGAACACTGAAGCTTTCTTT. This gives the protein CASSLNRLNTEAFF.

This clone has a handful of counts. The chain links TRBV14 to TRBJ2-3, with 9 bases matching TRBD1. Germline V gene data show CDR1 as SGHDN and CDR2 as FVKESK. V gave up 4 bases and J gave up 1 base; unmatched junction bases: 6. This CDR3 region has 16 residues. The CDR3 DNA reads as TGTGCCAGCAGCCCCGGACAGGGGTGGGGCACAGATACGCAGTATTTT. Protein: CASSPGQGWGTDTQYF.